The 27 T cell receptor beta chains below come from one sample, sequenced in a study of Siglec-9 on CD8 T cells in melanoma. Profiling relied on immunoSEQ multiplex PCR, and the TCRdb table lists in-frame clones only, not all of them. The table has approximately 39,000 clones, roughly 84% seen once. Sequencing was performed on Siglec-9- CD8+ T cells sorted from blood. These receptor sequences come from a human donor in good health.

The chain couples TRBV27 to TRBJ2-1; the D is unclear. CDR1 is MNHEY and CDR2 is SMNVEV in the germline V gene (reference sequence). The CDR3 is made up of 14 amino acids. Trimming removed 6 bases from V and 6 bases from J, with 15 bases in between. The CDR3 DNA is TGTGCCAGCAGGGTGGGCTACCCAGGCAATGAGCAGTTCTTC. Translating it yields CASRVGYPGNEQFF.

This chain connects TRBV27 to TRBJ2-1, with D possibly being TRBD1 (6 bases). The V and J ends lost 6 bases and 0 bases respectively, with 12 bases between them. CDR3 size: 15 residues. CDR1 and CDR2 (germline): MNHEY, SMNVEV (reference sequence). The CDR3 sequence is CASSYRDSSYNEQFF. In DNA form, the CDR3 reads TGTGCCAGCAGCTACAGGGATAGCTCCTACAATGAGCAGTTCTTC.

The chain uses TRBV14 and TRBJ2-7; 12 nucleotides line up with TRBD2. From germline, CDR1 is SGHDN and CDR2 FVKESK. This CDR3 is built from 16 residues. Unmatched junction bases numbered 6, after V lost 4 bases and J lost 2 bases. In nucleotides, the CDR3 is TGTGCCAGCAGCCCGACTAGCGGGAGACTACCCTACGAGCAGTACTTC. The encoded protein is CASSPTSGRLPYEQYF.

The rearrangement links TRBV7-2 to TRBJ1-1, with TRBD1 matching 9 bases. The CDR3 is 15 amino acids. The germline V gene encodes CDR1 SGHTA and CDR2 FQGNSA. J was trimmed by 4 bases and V by 4 bases; bases with no gene match: 7. DNA of the CDR3: TGTGCCAGCAGCTACCGACAGGGGGTGGTCACTGAAGCTTTCTTT. This codes for CASSYRQGVVTEAFF.

The rearrangement links TRBV2 to TRBJ2-5; perhaps D is TRBD1 or TRBD2 (5 bases each). The CDR3 runs 15 residues. Germline V gives CDR1 SNHLY, CDR2 FYNNEI. Trimming took off 4 bases at V and 2 bases at J, with 14 bases between the two ends. CDR3 protein: CASSAAPGAQETQYF. Here the CDR3 DNA reads TGTGCCAGCAGTGCCGCTCCCGGGGCGCAAGAGACCCAGTACTTC.

V gene TRBV5-4 combines with J gene TRBJ1-2, with 9 nucleotides matching TRBD1. The CDR3 totals 16 residues. The germline V gene encodes CDR1 SGHNT and CDR2 YYREEE (reference sequence). With 0 bases clipped from V and 4 bases from J, the junction kept 7 bases outside the gene matches. The CDR3 region is CASSLVGQGIGYGYTF. The DNA of the CDR3 is TGTGCCAGCAGCTTGGTGGGACAGGGAATCGGCTATGGCTACACCTTC.

The chain combines TRBV4-1 with TRBJ1-2; D might be TRBD1 (6 bases). Germline V gives CDR1 MGHRA, CDR2 YSYEKL. The CDR3 contains 14 residues. The ends were cut back, 8 bases at V and 3 bases at J, with 16 bases in the middle. Written as DNA, the CDR3 is TGCGCCAGCTCATCAAGATCAGGGGACTATGGCTACACCTTC. As protein: CASSSRSGDYGYTF.

The rearrangement joins TRBV7-9 to TRBJ2-7, with D perhaps TRBD1 (6 bases). This CDR3 has 12 amino acids. V was cut by 6 bases and J by 5 bases, with 11 bases left in between. Germline assignment: CDR1 SEHNR and CDR2 FQNEAQ (reference sequence). The DNA of the CDR3 is TGTGCCAGCAGTTTCAGGGGTGACGAGCAGTACTTC. Translation: CASSFRGDEQYF.

The genes are TRBV13 and TRBJ2-2, with 8 nucleotides matching TRBD2. This CDR3 is 16 amino acids long. CDR1 PRHDT and CDR2 FYEKMQ come from the germline V gene (reference sequence). With V trimmed by 5 bases and J by 2 bases, 7 bases remained unmatched. CDR3 residues: CASSRDRGGNTGELFF. In nucleotides, the CDR3 is TGTGCCAGCAGCCGGGACCGGGGGGGCAACACCGGGGAGCTGTTTTTT. Complete variable domain (other parts from reference TRBV13 and TRBJ2-2): AAGVIQSPRHLIKEKRETATLKCYPIPRHDTVYWYQQGPGQDPQFLISFYEKMQSDKGSIPDRFSAQQFSDYHSELNMSSLELGDSALYFCASSRDRGGNTGELFFGEGSRLTVL.

The V call is TRBV7-6, the J call TRBJ2-1, with TRBD2 matching 7 bases. Per the germline V gene, CDR1 is SGHVS and CDR2 is FNYEAQ. Germline trimming cut 6 bases from V and 7 bases from J; bases unmatched to any gene: 12. This CDR3 contains 15 residues. The CDR3 DNA is TGTGCCAGCAGGCTGTACCCGGGACTACAAAATGAGCAGTTCTTC. This gives the protein CASRLYPGLQNEQFF.

This clone has just a few counts. This rearrangement joins TRBV28 to TRBJ1-5, with D possibly TRBD1 on 6 matching bases. The germline CDR1 and CDR2 sequences are MDHEN and SYDVKM. The V end was cut by 6 bases, the J end by 7 bases, with 19 bases between. CDR3 length: 15 amino acids. The CDR3 coding sequence is TGTGCCAGCAGCAGAACTGGACAGCGAAGCCAGCCCCAGCATTTT. Its protein is CASSRTGQRSQPQHF.

The rearrangement joins TRBV27 to TRBJ2-3; TRBD2 aligns across 9 bases. CDR3 length: 17 amino acids. The J segment lost 2 bases and the V segment lost 5 bases, leaving 11 bases of the junction unmatched. The V gene's germline CDR1 is MNHEY and CDR2 SMNVEV (reference sequence). The CDR3 DNA follows: TGTGCCAGCAGTCTACGACTAGCGGATCTATCCACAGATACGCAGTATTTT. It is translated as CASSLRLADLSTDTQYF.

CDR3 in DNA: TGTGCCAGCAGATCAGACGCCGCTGAAGCTTTCTTT. As protein: CASRSDAAEAFF. V is TRBV28 and J is TRBJ1-1; D remains ambiguous. The CDR3 spans 12 residues. Trimming took 6 bases from V and 6 from J, leaving 11 bases between them. From germline, CDR1 is MDHEN and CDR2 SYDVKM.

The gene calls are TRBV10-3 and TRBJ1-1; 7 bases fit TRBD1. V shed 10 bases and J 4 bases; nucleotides not matched to a gene: 6. CDR1 is ENHRY and CDR2 is SYGVKD in the germline V gene. The CDR3 is made up of 12 amino acids. This CDR3 reads CATSSGGTEAFF. CDR3 sequence (DNA): TGTGCCACCTCGTCAGGGGGCACTGAAGCTTTCTTT.

This chain joins TRBV11-2 and TRBJ2-7; 8 positions agree with TRBD1. The CDR3 runs to 13 residues. V trimming: 5 bases; J trimming: 6 bases; junction bases outside the gene matches: 6. Germline values: CDR1 SGHAT, CDR2 FQNNGV. CDR3 sequence: CASSARGLSEQYF. The DNA for the CDR3 is TGTGCCAGCAGCGCCAGGGGGCTCAGCGAGCAGTACTTC.

V gene TRBV4-1 combines with J gene TRBJ1-1, with 7 positions matching TRBD1. The CDR3 extends over 18 amino acids. V lost 2 bases, J lost 0 bases, and 12 bases stayed unmatched. The germline V gene has CDR1 MGHRA and CDR2 YSYEKL. In nucleotides, the CDR3 is TGCGCCAGCAGCCAATTTCCGACAGGGTATTCGATGAACACTGAAGCTTTCTTT. Residues: CASSQFPTGYSMNTEAFF.

The chain uses TRBV6-6 and TRBJ2-2; 11 bases agree with TRBD2. The CDR3 length is 15 residues. Trimming took 6 bases from V and 3 from J; bases not matched to a gene: 3. CDR1 MNHNY and CDR2 SVGAGI come from the germline V gene (reference sequence). In DNA, the CDR3 is TGTGCCAGCAGCCTTAGCGGGGGGGACACCGGGGAGCTGTTTTTT. Translation: CASSLSGGDTGELFF.

The V gene is TRBV6-6, the J gene TRBJ1-2; D uncertain. Germline-derived CDR1 and CDR2 are MNHNY and SVGAGI (reference sequence). The CDR3 runs 13 residues. Trimming took off 5 bases at V and 2 bases at J, with 9 bases between the two ends. DNA for the CDR3: TGTGCCAGCAGTCTGACGGAGAACTATGGCTACACCTTC. It translates to CASSLTENYGYTF.

This clone was seen more than once but under ten times. DNA of the CDR3: TGTGCCAGCAGCTTCCCCCTGGGGTCCGAAGGGGGCTACACCTTC. Translation gives CASSFPLGSEGGYTF. The gene calls are TRBV7-9 and TRBJ1-2; D unresolved. Trimming shortened V by 3 bases and J by 8 bases, and 19 bases separated the two germline ends. CDR1 and CDR2 from the germline V gene are SEHNR and FQNEAQ (reference sequence). CDR3 length: 15 residues.

The rearrangement uses TRBV7-8 and TRBJ1-5, with unresolved D. The CDR3 has 16 residues. Per germline, CDR1 SGHVS and CDR2 FQNEAQ. The V and J ends lost 4 bases and 6 bases respectively, with 19 bases between them. CDR3: CASSSSLRGGSQPQHF. The CDR3 bases are TGTGCCAGCAGCTCTAGCCTCCGGGGTGGAAGTCAGCCCCAGCATTTT.

V usage is TRBV7-8 and J usage is TRBJ2-1, with 7 bases that match TRBD1. The junction had 8 bases not matched to a gene; V was cut back by 5 bases and J by 4 bases. The germline gives CDR1 SGHVS, CDR2 FQNEAQ. The CDR3 loop spans 15 amino acids. The CDR3: CASSTTGADYNEQFF. The DNA for the CDR3 is TGTGCCAGCAGCACAACAGGGGCCGATTACAATGAGCAGTTCTTC. The whole variable domain, filled in from reference TRBV7-8 and TRBJ2-1, reads GAGVSQSPRYKVAKRGQDVALRCDPISGHVSLFWYQQALGQGPEFLTYFQNEAQLDKSGLPSDRFFAERPEGSVSTLKIQRTQQEDSAVYLCASSTTGADYNEQFFGPGTRLTVL.

The chain carries TRBV19 and TRBJ2-1, with TRBD2 matching 9 bases. CDR1 is LNHDA and CDR2 is SQIVND in the germline V gene (reference sequence). This CDR3 spans 16 amino acids. V lost 3 bases, J lost 2 bases, and 5 bases stayed unmatched. CDR3 amino acids: CASSIVAGAAYNEQFF. The CDR3 coding sequence is TGTGCCAGTAGTATCGTAGCGGGAGCAGCCTACAATGAGCAGTTCTTC.

The chain is built from TRBV7-9 and TRBJ1-1, with 7 bases identical to TRBD1. This CDR3 is 14 amino acids long. Looked up from germline, CDR1 is SEHNR and CDR2 is FQNEAQ (reference sequence). V lost 5 bases, J lost 1 base, and 4 bases stayed unmatched. CDR3 region: CASSPGQSNTEAFF. For the CDR3, the DNA is TGTGCCAGCAGCCCGGGACAGTCGAACACTGAAGCTTTCTTT.

The chain carries TRBV6-7 and TRBJ2-5; 7 bases are shared with TRBD1. TRBV6-7 belongs to the ORF category, with a function that is uncertain. The CDR3 contains 14 residues. The junction had 10 bases not matched to a gene; V was cut back by 10 bases and J by 2 bases. The CDR3 nucleotides are TGTGCCATCCTCCCCGGGACAGAGCAAGAGACCCAGTACTTC. This encodes CAILPGTEQETQYF.

The chain combines TRBV5-6 with TRBJ1-5; weak D call: TRBD1 (6 bases). The CDR3 sequence is 15 residues long. CDR1 is SGHDT and CDR2 is YYEEEE in the germline V gene. Trimming took 0 bases from V and 1 from J, leaving 8 bases between them. The CDR3 protein is CASSLGQGSNQPQHF. CDR3 coding DNA: TGTGCCAGCAGCTTGGGTCAGGGGAGCAATCAGCCCCAGCATTTT.

This chain links TRBV7-9 with TRBJ2-2; 10 nucleotides align to TRBD1. CDR1 and CDR2 from the germline V gene are SEHNR and FQNEAQ (reference sequence). Germline trimming cut 5 bases from V and 4 bases from J; bases unmatched to any gene: 4. CDR3 length: 15 amino acids. The CDR3 reads CASSSWTGGTGELFF. CDR3 DNA sequence: TGTGCCAGCAGCAGCTGGACAGGGGGCACCGGGGAGCTGTTTTTT.

The chain joins TRBV9 to TRBJ2-2, with 9 bases aligning to TRBD2. CDR3 size: 20 residues. The ends lost 0 bases at V and 0 bases at J; junction bases unmatched: 12. In germline, CDR1 is SGDLS, CDR2 YYNGEE. The CDR3 coding sequence is TGTGCCAGCAGCGTAGCTAGGGGGGCTAGCGGGATGGCGAACACCGGGGAGCTGTTTTTT. Its translation: CASSVARGASGMANTGELFF.